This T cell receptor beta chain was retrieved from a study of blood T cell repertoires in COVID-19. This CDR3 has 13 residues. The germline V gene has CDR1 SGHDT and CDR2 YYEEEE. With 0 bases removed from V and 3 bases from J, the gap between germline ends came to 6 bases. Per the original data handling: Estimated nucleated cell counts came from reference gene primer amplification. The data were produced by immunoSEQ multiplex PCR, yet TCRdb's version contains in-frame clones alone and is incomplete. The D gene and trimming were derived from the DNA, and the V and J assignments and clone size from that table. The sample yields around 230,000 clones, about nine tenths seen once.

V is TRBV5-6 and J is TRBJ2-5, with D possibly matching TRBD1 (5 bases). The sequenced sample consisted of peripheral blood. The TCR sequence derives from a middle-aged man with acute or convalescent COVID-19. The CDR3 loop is CASSLGREETQYF. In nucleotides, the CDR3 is TGTGCCAGCAGCTTGGGCAGGGAAGAGACCCAGTACTTC.